This T cell receptor beta chain was sequenced in a study of blood T cell repertoires in COVID-19. Study details: The United States, Italy and Spain supplied acute and convalescent COVID-19 samples. T cells, B-cell-depleted T cells, or PBMCs provided the cDNA or gDNA that served as material.

Original methodology: Reference gene primers were amplified, and this amplification served to estimate nucleated cell counts. Method: immunoSEQ multiplex PCR; TCRdb's copy keeps in-frame clones and lacks some. V and J calls and clone size follow that table, whereas D and trimming were derived from the DNA. Here the sample spans approximately 170,000 clones, roughly four fifths being singletons. This clone was found once. Deletions cut 4 bases from V and 6 bases from J, with 10 bases between. This CDR3 spans 12 amino acids. Germline V lookup: CDR1 SQVTM, CDR2 ANQGSEA. The sequenced material came from peripheral blood. This chain links TRBV29-1 with TRBJ1-5; D perhaps matches TRBD1 (5 bases). The receptor's source is a human donor with acute or convalescent COVID-19. The donor label of this sample is uncertain. CDR3 loop: CSVGSGGQPQHF. The DNA for the CDR3 is TGCAGCGTTGGATCGGGGGGTCAGCCCCAGCATTTT.